The 28 T cell receptor beta chains below were found in one sample sequenced in a study of T-cell memory formation after mild COVID-19. From the 5' RACE reads, TCRdb called clonotypes with MiXCR, one entry per CDR3 protein. The top ten clones hold around 12% of a sample with 450,000 to 650,000 distinct CDR3 sequences, roughly 18% of them seen once. The sample was PBMCs or a T cell subset sorted from them (not recorded which). Receptor source: an adult woman who had mild COVID-19 (a few samples of this study predate the infection). Cell type and time point are not known.

The table lists this clonotype with a few counts. The V gene is TRBV24-1, the J gene TRBJ2-1, with 9 bases identical to TRBD1. J lost 7 bases, V lost 5 bases, and 8 bases had no gene match. Germline CDR1 KGHDR, CDR2 SFDVKD. CDR3 length equals 15 residues. The CDR3 coding sequence is TGTGCCACCAGTGGAGACAGGGGGTTCCGAAATGAGCAGTTCTTC. Its protein is CATSGDRGFRNEQFF.

V is TRBV27 and J is TRBJ2-1, with D unclear. Per germline, CDR1 MNHEY and CDR2 SMNVEV (reference sequence). V was trimmed by 6 bases and J by 4 bases, leaving 13 bases between them. This CDR3 region has 14 residues. CDR3 region: CASSLNGQYNEQFF. CDR3 in DNA: TGTGCCAGCAGCTTAAACGGGCAATACAATGAGCAGTTCTTC.

The gene calls are TRBV7-9 and TRBJ2-3; D is unresolved. The CDR3 extends over 12 amino acids. Germline CDR1 reads SEHNR; CDR2 reads FQNEAQ (reference sequence). The germline V and J ends were trimmed by 5 bases and 4 bases, with 7 bases remaining between them. DNA of the CDR3: TGTGCCAGCAGCCCAGAGGCAGATACGCAGTATTTT. Its translation: CASSPEADTQYF.

This clonotype has ten or more counts. V is TRBV9 and J is TRBJ1-2, with D possibly matching TRBD1 (5 bases). CDR3 length equals 15 residues. Per germline, CDR1 SGDLS and CDR2 YYNGEE. Trimming shortened V by 2 bases and J by 0 bases, and 11 bases separated the two germline ends. The CDR3 nucleotides are TGTGCCAGCAGCGTCGGGGGTACCGCTAACTATGGCTACACCTTC. Its translation is CASSVGGTANYGYTF. The whole variable domain, remainder taken from reference TRBV9 and TRBJ1-2, is DSGVTQTPKHLITATGQRVTLRCSPRSGDLSVYWYQQSLDQGLQFLIQYYNGEERAKGNILERFSAQQFPDLHSELNLSSLELGDSALYFCASSVGGTANYGYTFGSGTRLTVV.

The chain couples TRBV6-2 or TRBV6-3 to TRBJ1-2; D not certain. The germline gives CDR1 MNHEY, CDR2 SVGEGT. This CDR3 has 18 amino acids. Trimming took 3 bases from V and 2 from J, leaving 22 bases between them. CDR3 protein: CASSYATDLYYLNYGYTF. The CDR3 DNA reads as TGTGCCAGCAGTTATGCTACAGATCTCTATTACTTGAACTATGGCTACACCTTC.

The rearrangement uses TRBV6-2 or TRBV6-3 and TRBJ2-5, with D possibly TRBD2 on 6 matching bases. The CDR3 is 15 amino acids. Germline V gene sequence: CDR1 MNHEY, CDR2 SVGEGT. Trimming removed 6 bases at V and 5 bases at J, with 19 bases between. The CDR3 region is CASSPLGPAGETQYF. CDR3 nucleotides: TGTGCCAGCAGCCCCCTCGGGCCGGCGGGGGAGACCCAGTACTTC.

This clonotype has only a few counts. The J gene is TRBJ2-2, the V gene TRBV2; 9 bases match TRBD1. J lost 6 bases, V lost 6 bases, and 8 bases had no gene match. CDR1 is SNHLY and CDR2 is FYNNEI in the germline V gene. CDR3 length: 15 residues. CDR3 region: CASSDYRGPPGELFF. CDR3 sequence (DNA): TGTGCCAGCAGCGATTACAGGGGGCCACCCGGGGAGCTGTTTTTT.

The chain combines TRBV30 with TRBJ1-1; 10 bases fit TRBD1. V dropped 8 bases and J dropped 6; count of bases not matched to a gene: 6. Germline V gives CDR1 GTSNPN, CDR2 SVGIG (reference sequence). The CDR3 has 12 residues. The CDR3 sequence: CAADRGSPEAFF. In nucleotides, the CDR3 is TGTGCCGCGGACAGGGGGAGTCCTGAAGCTTTCTTT.

The V and J genes are TRBV9 and TRBJ2-3; 9 bases map to TRBD2. Germline V CDR1 and CDR2: SGDLS, YYNGEE. V lost 4 bases and J lost 0; bases outside the gene matches: 6. The CDR3 spans 16 residues. The CDR3 sequence is CASSRATSGSTDTQYF. For the CDR3, the DNA is TGTGCCAGCAGCCGGGCGACTAGCGGTAGCACAGATACGCAGTATTTT. Using reference TRBV9 and TRBJ2-3 for the parts outside the CDR3, the full variable domain is DSGVTQTPKHLITATGQRVTLRCSPRSGDLSVYWYQQSLDQGLQFLIQYYNGEERAKGNILERFSAQQFPDLHSELNLSSLELGDSALYFCASSRATSGSTDTQYFGPGTRLTVL.

This clonotype turned up a few times. V gene TRBV30 combines with J gene TRBJ2-4; TRBD1 matches 12 bases. CDR1 GTSNPN and CDR2 SVGIG come from the germline V gene (reference sequence). V shed 6 bases, J shed 1 base, and the junction held 10 bases outside the gene matches. This CDR3 region has 17 residues. CDR3 bases: TGTGCCTGCCGGGACAGGGGGCAAATTGAGGCCAAAAACATTCAGTACTTC. Its translation is CACRDRGQIEAKNIQYF.

J is TRBJ2-2 and V is TRBV28; possibly TRBD2 for D (5 bases). V lost 3 bases, J lost 1 base, and 12 bases lay in between. Germline V gives CDR1 MDHEN, CDR2 SYDVKM. CDR3 size: 16 residues. As DNA, the CDR3 is TGTGCCAGCAGTTTGGTAGCCGCGGGGAACACCGGGGAGCTGTTTTTT. Encoded protein: CASSLVAAGNTGELFF.

The gene calls are TRBV5-6 and TRBJ2-6; no clear D gene. V was pared by 4 bases and J by 1 base, with 21 bases between. This CDR3 has 19 amino acids. Germline CDR1 is SGHDT and CDR2 is YYEEEE. This chain's CDR3 is CASSPVRANLRSGANVLTF. The CDR3 coding sequence is TGTGCCAGCAGCCCAGTTCGGGCCAATCTTCGTTCTGGGGCCAACGTCCTGACTTTC. Full variable domain (outside the CDR3, taken from reference TRBV5-6 and TRBJ2-6): DAGVTQSPTHLIKTRGQQVTLRCSPKSGHDTVSWYQQALGQGPQFIFQYYEEEERQRGNFPDRFSGHQFPNYSSELNVNALLLGDSALYLCASSPVRANLRSGANVLTFGAGSRLTVL.

The chain couples TRBV10-3 to TRBJ1-5; D unresolved. CDR3 length: 15 residues. Trimming took 0 bases from V and 0 from J, leaving 6 bases between them. Germline-derived CDR1 and CDR2 are ENHRY and SYGVKD. The CDR3 DNA sequence: TGTGCCATCAGTGAGTCCGATTATAGCAATCAGCCCCAGCATTTT. Its translation: CAISESDYSNQPQHF.

The chain links TRBV6-2 or TRBV6-3 to TRBJ2-5, with TRBD1 identical over 8 bases. The germline V gene encodes CDR1 MNHEY and CDR2 SVGEGT. The trim removed 5 bases at V and 4 bases at J, leaving 9 bases unmatched. This CDR3 region has 15 residues. For the CDR3, the DNA is TGTGCCAGCAGTCGGACAGGGTTAGGAGGAGAGACCCAGTACTTC. Translated, it gives CASSRTGLGGETQYF.

This clonotype was recorded a few times. V is TRBV28 and J is TRBJ2-4; TRBD1 agrees at 7 bases. CDR3 length equals 17 residues. The trim removed 3 bases at V and 8 bases at J, leaving 16 bases unmatched. The V gene's germline CDR1 is MDHEN and CDR2 SYDVKM. Here the CDR3 DNA reads TGTGCCAGCAGTTTGGGGGCTCAGACAGGGTCGAAGGACATTCAGTACTTC. It yields the protein CASSLGAQTGSKDIQYF.

The rearrangement joins TRBV10-3 to TRBJ2-7; D gene unclear. The CDR3 sequence is 13 residues long. The V end lost 11 bases, the J end lost 0 bases, and 14 bases lay between the germline ends. The germline gives CDR1 ENHRY, CDR2 SYGVKD. CDR3 nucleotides: TGTGCCGCCCGGTCGGAATACTCCTACGAGCAGTACTTC. Amino acid sequence: CAARSEYSYEQYF.

This clonotype was found a few times. The chain joins TRBV29-1 to TRBJ2-5, with D perhaps matching TRBD1 (6 bases). Germline CDR1 SQVTM, CDR2 ANQGSEA. The CDR3 runs 13 residues. Trimming removed 7 bases at V and 1 base at J, with 13 bases between. Here the CDR3 DNA reads TGCAGCGGGATGACAGGCACCCAAGAGACCCAGTACTTC. This translates into CSGMTGTQETQYF.

This rearrangement joins TRBV3-1 to TRBJ2-7; D is uncertain. The germline V gene encodes CDR1 LGHDT and CDR2 YNNKEL (reference sequence). The CDR3 loop spans 13 amino acids. V was clipped by 2 bases and J by 0 bases, with 5 bases between them. In DNA, the CDR3 is TGTGCCAGCAGCCAATACATCTCCTACGAGCAGTACTTC. This codes for CASSQYISYEQYF.

J is TRBJ2-7 and V is TRBV18; tentatively, D is TRBD1 or TRBD2 (5 bases each). This CDR3 comprises 14 residues. The V and J ends lost 3 bases and 6 bases respectively, with 15 bases between them. Germline lookup yields CDR1 KGHSH and CDR2 LQKENI. The CDR3, as DNA: TGTGCCAGCTCACCCGGGACCGCCTGGGGCGAGCAGTACTTC. Encoded protein: CASSPGTAWGEQYF. Looking up the rest from reference TRBV18 and TRBJ2-7 gives the full variable domain: NAGVMQNPRHLVRRRGQEARLRCSPMKGHSHVYWYRQLPEEGLKFMVYLQKENIIDESGMPKERFSAEFPKEGPSILRIQQVVRGDSAAYFCASSPGTAWGEQYFGPGTRLTVT.

This clonotype has a handful of counts. The chain employs TRBV27 and TRBJ2-7, with a weak D call TRBD2 (5 bases). CDR3 size: 13 residues. The germline V gene has CDR1 MNHEY and CDR2 SMNVEV (reference sequence). The germline V and J ends were trimmed by 6 bases and 9 bases, with 18 bases remaining between them. CDR3 residues: CASSNFGVAVQYF. CDR3 in DNA: TGTGCCAGCAGCAACTTCGGGGTGGCGGTGCAGTACTTC.

This clonotype showed up many times. V usage is TRBV5-1 and J usage is TRBJ2-5; perhaps TRBD1 as D (7 bases). In germline, CDR1 is SGHRS, CDR2 YFSETQ. CDR3 length: 15 amino acids. V lost 3 bases to trimming and J lost 5 bases, with 17 bases between them. This CDR3 is CASSYRQGLGETQYF. For the CDR3, the DNA is TGCGCCAGCAGCTACAGACAGGGACTGGGGGAGACCCAGTACTTC. Supplemented by reference TRBV5-1 and TRBJ2-5, the full variable domain reads KAGVTQTPRYLIKTRGQQVTLSCSPISGHRSVSWYQQTPGQGLQFLFEYFSETQRNKGNFPGRFSGRQFSNSRSEMNVSTLELGDSALYLCASSYRQGLGETQYFGPGTRLLVL.

The gene calls are TRBV5-1 and TRBJ1-4; possibly TRBD1 for D (5 bases). V lost 8 bases, J lost 3 bases, and 11 bases lay in between. Germline CDR1 and CDR2: SGHRS and YFSETQ. This CDR3 spans 13 amino acids. DNA of the CDR3: TGCGCCAGTGGCAAGGGGCCTAATGAAAAACTGTTTTTT. Translated, it gives CASGKGPNEKLFF. The full variable domain, its missing parts supplied by reference TRBV5-1 and TRBJ1-4, is KAGVTQTPRYLIKTRGQQVTLSCSPISGHRSVSWYQQTPGQGLQFLFEYFSETQRNKGNFPGRFSGRQFSNSRSEMNVSTLELGDSALYLCASGKGPNEKLFFGSGTQLSVL.

The chain has TRBV29-1 and TRBJ2-1; D gene ambiguous. Germline CDR1 is SQVTM and CDR2 is ANQGSEA. Between the trimmed V and J ends, which lost 4 bases and 0 bases, there was a span of 10 bases. CDR3 length equals 14 residues. The CDR3 nucleotides read TGCAGCGTTGGGGCATCGAGCTCCTACAATGAGCAGTTCTTC. Amino acids: CSVGASSSYNEQFF.

The V call is TRBV12-1, the J call TRBJ1-3; the table calls TRBD1, which could not be checked here. TRBV12-1 is annotated as a pseudogene. This CDR3 has 18 residues. Written as DNA, the CDR3 is TGTGCCAGCAGCGCAAGGGACGGAGTATATCGCTCTGGAAACACCATATATTTT. As protein: CASSARDGVYRSGNTIYF.

This clonotype has only a few counts. This chain connects TRBV11-1 to TRBJ2-2, with TRBD2 as a possible D gene (6 bases). The CDR3 spans 15 residues. Trimming left V 2 bases short and J 5 bases short, with 12 bases between. Germline CDR1 SGHAT, CDR2 FQDESV (reference sequence). The chain's CDR3 is CASSLRSGETGELFF. CDR3 sequence (DNA): TGTGCCAGCAGCTTACGGTCGGGAGAAACCGGGGAGCTGTTTTTT. The entire variable domain, with the rest obtained from reference TRBV11-1 and TRBJ2-2, is as follows: EAEVAQSPRYKITEKSQAVAFWCDPISGHATLYWYRQILGQGPELLVQFQDESVVDDSQLPKDRFSAERLKGVDSTLKIQPAELGDSAMYLCASSLRSGETGELFFGEGSRLTVL.

The chain recombines TRBV12-3 or TRBV12-4 with TRBJ1-1; possible D gene TRBD1, 5 bases. Trimming pared 5 bases from V and 3 bases from J, leaving 10 bases between. This CDR3 region has 13 residues. Here the CDR3 reads CASSPGPDTEAFF. CDR3 DNA sequence: TGTGCCAGCAGTCCGGGACCGGACACTGAAGCTTTCTTT.

Ten or more counts support this clonotype. The V and J genes are TRBV4-1 and TRBJ2-1, with 12 bases aligning to TRBD2. After removal of 4 bases from V and 4 bases from J, the junction contained 5 bases not matched to a gene. Germline V gene data show CDR1 as MGHRA and CDR2 as YSYEKL. This CDR3 comprises 16 residues. The CDR3 coding sequence is TGCGCCAGCAGCCTCCGCGGACTAGCGGGGTACAATGAGCAGTTCTTC. Its protein is CASSLRGLAGYNEQFF.

This clonotype showed up just a few times. The chain links TRBV7-2 to TRBJ2-1, with a possible D match to TRBD1 (6 bases). Germline loops: CDR1 SGHTA, CDR2 FQGNSA. V was cut by 5 bases and J by 0 bases, with 11 bases left in between. The CDR3 length is 15 residues. This CDR3 is CASSKQGYSYNEQFF. CDR3 sequence (DNA): TGTGCCAGCAGCAAACAGGGTTACTCCTACAATGAGCAGTTCTTC.